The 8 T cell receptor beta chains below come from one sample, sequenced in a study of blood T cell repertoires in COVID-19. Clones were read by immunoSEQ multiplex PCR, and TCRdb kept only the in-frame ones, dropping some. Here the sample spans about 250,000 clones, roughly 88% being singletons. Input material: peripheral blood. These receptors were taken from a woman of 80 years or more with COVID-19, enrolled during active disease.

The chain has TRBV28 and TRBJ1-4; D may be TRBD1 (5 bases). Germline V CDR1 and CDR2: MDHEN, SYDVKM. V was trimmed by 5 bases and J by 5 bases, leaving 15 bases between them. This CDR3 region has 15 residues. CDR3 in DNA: TGTGCCAGCAGTGGGGGGACTAAGAGGAATGAAAAACTGTTTTTT. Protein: CASSGGTKRNEKLFF.

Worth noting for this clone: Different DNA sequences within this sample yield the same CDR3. The CDR3 region is CASSPDRVYGYTF. CDR3 bases: TGTGCCAGCTCACCAGACAGGGTCTATGGCTACACCTTC. The J gene is TRBJ1-2, the V gene TRBV18; 7 nucleotides agree with TRBD1. This CDR3 region has 13 residues. Looked up from germline, CDR1 is KGHSH and CDR2 is LQKENI. The V segment lost 2 bases and the J segment 4 bases; nucleotides outside the gene matches: 1.

This CDR3 is CASSLGGGYEKLFF. In DNA form, the CDR3 reads TGTGCCAGCAGCTTGGGGGGAGGTTATGAAAAACTGTTTTTT. This chain links TRBV5-6 with TRBJ1-4; D gene unclear. Per germline, CDR1 SGHDT and CDR2 YYEEEE. The CDR3 extends over 14 amino acids. Trimming stripped 0 bases from V and 6 bases from J, with 9 bases between.

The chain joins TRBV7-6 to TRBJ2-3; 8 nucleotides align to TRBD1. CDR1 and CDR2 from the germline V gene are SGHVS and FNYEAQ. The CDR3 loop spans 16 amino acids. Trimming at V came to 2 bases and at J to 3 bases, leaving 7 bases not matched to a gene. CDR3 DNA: TGTGCCAGCAGCTTACGTCCCGGACAGGGAACAGATACGCAGTATTTT. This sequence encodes CASSLRPGQGTDTQYF.

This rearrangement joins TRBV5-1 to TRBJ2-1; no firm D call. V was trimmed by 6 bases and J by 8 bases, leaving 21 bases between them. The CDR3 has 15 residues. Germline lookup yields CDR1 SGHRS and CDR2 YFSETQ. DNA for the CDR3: TGCGCCAGCAACTCGGCAGCTTGGGCCGGCGATGAGCAGTTCTTC. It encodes CASNSAAWAGDEQFF.

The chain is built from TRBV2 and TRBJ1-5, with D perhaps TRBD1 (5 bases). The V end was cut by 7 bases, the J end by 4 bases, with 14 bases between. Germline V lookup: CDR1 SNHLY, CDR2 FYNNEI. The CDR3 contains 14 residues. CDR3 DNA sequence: TGTGCCAGCAAGACCCAGGGCCCTAATCAGCCCCAGCATTTT. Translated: CASKTQGPNQPQHF.

CDR3 nucleotide sequence: TGTGCCAGCCGCAGGGATTCTAACTATGGCTACACCTTC. The encoded protein is CASRRDSNYGYTF. This chain uses TRBV6-6 with TRBJ1-2, with D maybe TRBD1 (5 bases). Germline CDR1 MNHNY, CDR2 SVGAGI (reference sequence). The CDR3 loop spans 13 amino acids. The ends were cut back, 8 bases at V and 0 bases at J, with 10 bases in the middle.

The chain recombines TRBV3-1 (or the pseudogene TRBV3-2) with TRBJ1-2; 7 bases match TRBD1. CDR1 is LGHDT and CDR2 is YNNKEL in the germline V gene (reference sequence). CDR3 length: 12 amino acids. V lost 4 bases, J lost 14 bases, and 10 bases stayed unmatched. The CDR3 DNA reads TGTGCCAGCAGCCTACCCGACAGGGTTAAGACCTTC. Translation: CASSLPDRVKTF.